These T cell receptor beta chains were read from a single sample in a study of T-cell reconstitution after alpha-beta-depleted transplantation in children. TCRdb re-called the PCR reads through MiXCR, storing one row per CDR3 protein. The table records a few hundred thousand distinct CDR3 sequences, roughly 27% of them present only once. The sequencing here drew on PBMCs, taken before TCRalphabeta/CD19-depleted stem cell transplant. The source of these receptors is a boy younger than two with Wiskott-Aldrich syndrome, due to receive a stem cell transplant. CDR3s include the opening cysteine and the closing phenylalanine or tryptophan. Fields, in order: clone size, D gene, CDR3 length, V gene, J gene, CDR3 protein, CDR3 DNA. The D gene is left open where the match is weak. Size tells how often a clone was seen (once, few, many) or the class of an expanded clone, and some rows leave it out.

clone size: few
D gene: NA
CDR3 length: 12
V gene: TRBV20-1
J gene: TRBJ1-1
CDR3 protein: CSARVGVAEAFF
CDR3 DNA: TGCAGTGCTAGAGTGGGGGTGGCTGAAGCTTTCTTT

clone size: NA
D gene: NA
CDR3 length: 15
V gene: TRBV20-1
J gene: TRBJ1-5
CDR3 protein: CSARGSPGSGQPQHF
CDR3 DNA: TGCAGTGCTAGAGGTTCTCCAGGTTCGGGTCAGCCCCAGCATTTT

clone size: NA
D gene: NA
CDR3 length: 12
V gene: TRBV12-3/TRBV12-4
J gene: TRBJ2-7
CDR3 protein: CASSLRADAQYF
CDR3 DNA: TGTGCCAGCAGTTTAAGGGCAGACGCGCAGTACTTC

clone size: few
D gene: TRBD2
CDR3 length: 13
V gene: TRBV2
J gene: TRBJ2-7
CDR3 protein: CASNAGAAGEQYF
CDR3 DNA: TGTGCCAGCAACGCGGGAGCGGCGGGGGAGCAGTACTTC

clone size: few
D gene: NA
CDR3 length: 15
V gene: TRBV12-3/TRBV12-4
J gene: TRBJ2-5
CDR3 protein: CASSFWRGTEETQYF
CDR3 DNA: TGTGCCAGCAGTTTTTGGAGGGGTACGGAGGAGACCCAGTACTTC

clone size: few
D gene: TRBD2
CDR3 length: 20
V gene: TRBV11-2
J gene: TRBJ2-1
CDR3 protein: CASSLRGGTSGNDAGGGQFF
CDR3 DNA: TGTGCCAGCAGCTTAAGGGGGGGGACTAGCGGGAACGATGCCGGGGGAGGGCAGTTCTTC

clone size: few
D gene: TRBD2
CDR3 length: 15
V gene: TRBV5-1
J gene: TRBJ2-1
CDR3 protein: CASSFREGTYNEQFF
CDR3 DNA: TGCGCCAGCAGCTTCCGGGAGGGAACCTACAATGAGCAGTTCTTC

clone size: NA
D gene: TRBD2
CDR3 length: 14
V gene: TRBV10-3
J gene: TRBJ2-7
CDR3 protein: CAISPGLREEQQYF
CDR3 DNA: TGTGCCATCAGTCCGGGACTAAGAGAGGAGCAGCAGTACTTC

clone size: few
D gene: NA
CDR3 length: 13
V gene: TRBV28
J gene: TRBJ2-4
CDR3 protein: CATRGGTKNIQYF
CDR3 DNA: TGTGCCACCAGGGGAGGGACCAAAAACATTCAGTACTTC

clone size: NA
D gene: TRBD2
CDR3 length: 15
V gene: TRBV5-1
J gene: TRBJ2-7
CDR3 protein: CASSLSGASSYEQYF
CDR3 DNA: TGCGCCAGCAGCCTTAGCGGGGCTAGCTCCTACGAGCAGTACTTC

clone size: few
D gene: TRBD2
CDR3 length: 14
V gene: TRBV28
J gene: TRBJ2-1
CDR3 protein: CASSLKRLAARQFF
CDR3 DNA: TGTGCCAGCAGTCTAAAAAGACTAGCGGCTAGGCAGTTCTTC

clone size: NA
D gene: TRBD2
CDR3 length: 15
V gene: TRBV20-1
J gene: TRBJ2-1
CDR3 protein: CSATRLARIYNEQFF
CDR3 DNA: TGCAGTGCAACCCGACTAGCCCGAATTTACAATGAGCAGTTCTTC

clone size: NA
D gene: NA
CDR3 length: 15
V gene: TRBV3-1
J gene: TRBJ2-3
CDR3 protein: CASSQDLGFPDTQYF
CDR3 DNA: TGTGCCAGCAGCCAAGATCTAGGTTTTCCAGATACGCAGTATTTT

clone size: few
D gene: TRBD1
CDR3 length: 16
V gene: TRBV19
J gene: TRBJ1-6
CDR3 protein: CASSRGTGLYNSPLHF
CDR3 DNA: TGTGCCAGTAGCCGCGGGACAGGGCTCTATAATTCACCCCTCCACTTT

clone size: NA
D gene: TRBD2
CDR3 length: 15
V gene: TRBV5-1
J gene: TRBJ2-5
CDR3 protein: CASTLLAGGQETQYF
CDR3 DNA: TGCGCCAGCACTCTCCTAGCGGGAGGACAAGAGACCCAGTACTTC

clone size: few
D gene: NA
CDR3 length: 14
V gene: TRBV28
J gene: TRBJ2-1
CDR3 protein: CASTITPETNEQFF
CDR3 DNA: TGTGCCAGCACCATAACGCCTGAGACAAATGAGCAGTTCTTC

clone size: few
D gene: TRBD2
CDR3 length: 16
V gene: TRBV5-1
J gene: TRBJ2-7
CDR3 protein: CASSVGLAGIPYEQYF
CDR3 DNA: TGCGCCAGCAGCGTTGGACTAGCGGGGATACCCTACGAGCAGTACTTC

clone size: NA
D gene: NA
CDR3 length: 18
V gene: TRBV6-2/TRBV6-3
J gene: TRBJ2-4
CDR3 protein: CASTLGPKQSLAKNIQYF
CDR3 DNA: TGTGCCAGCACACTGGGTCCCAAACAGTCACTAGCCAAAAACATTCAGTACTTC

clone size: few
D gene: TRBD1
CDR3 length: 14
V gene: TRBV29-1
J gene: TRBJ2-1
CDR3 protein: CSVVYRGPYNEQFF
CDR3 DNA: TGCAGCGTTGTATACAGGGGACCCTACAATGAGCAGTTCTTC

clone size: NA
D gene: NA
CDR3 length: 16
V gene: TRBV5-1
J gene: TRBJ2-6
CDR3 protein: CASSLSPITGANVLTF
CDR3 DNA: TGCGCCAGCAGCTTGTCTCCGATAACTGGGGCCAACGTCCTGACTTTC

clone size: NA
D gene: NA
CDR3 length: 12
V gene: TRBV20-1
J gene: TRBJ2-5
CDR3 protein: CSAHPIGETQYF
CDR3 DNA: TGCAGTGCCCATCCCATTGGGGAGACCCAGTACTTC

clone size: NA
D gene: NA
CDR3 length: 13
V gene: TRBV29-1
J gene: TRBJ2-1
CDR3 protein: CSNRDSSYNEQFF
CDR3 DNA: TGCAGCAACCGGGACTCTTCCTACAATGAGCAGTTCTTC

clone size: NA
D gene: TRBD2
CDR3 length: 13
V gene: TRBV29-1
J gene: TRBJ2-1
CDR3 protein: CSVQLAGGAEQFF
CDR3 DNA: TGCAGCGTGCAGCTAGCGGGAGGGGCTGAGCAGTTCTTC

clone size: once
D gene: NA
CDR3 length: 12
V gene: TRBV2
J gene: TRBJ2-3
CDR3 protein: CARSVGPRTQYF
CDR3 DNA: TGTGCCAGATCAGTGGGGCCTCGTACGCAGTATTTT

clone size: NA
D gene: TRBD2
CDR3 length: 14
V gene: TRBV5-5
J gene: TRBJ2-1
CDR3 protein: CASRQLAGEGEQFF
CDR3 DNA: TGTGCCAGCAGGCAACTAGCGGGAGAAGGGGAGCAGTTCTTC

clone size: NA
D gene: TRBD2
CDR3 length: 18
V gene: TRBV20-1
J gene: TRBJ2-4
CDR3 protein: CSARPRGWREGAKNIQYF
CDR3 DNA: TGCAGTGCTAGGCCCAGGGGATGGCGGGAGGGAGCCAAAAACATTCAGTACTTC

clone size: NA
D gene: NA
CDR3 length: 13
V gene: TRBV14
J gene: TRBJ2-1
CDR3 protein: CASSQETVEKQFF
CDR3 DNA: TGTGCCAGCAGCCAAGAGACAGTAGAAAAGCAGTTCTTC

clone size: NA
D gene: TRBD2
CDR3 length: 15
V gene: TRBV2
J gene: TRBJ2-1
CDR3 protein: CASSELAVGRNEQFF
CDR3 DNA: TGTGCCAGCAGTGAACTAGCGGTAGGTCGCAATGAGCAGTTCTTC

clone size: NA
D gene: NA
CDR3 length: 15
V gene: TRBV12-3/TRBV12-4
J gene: TRBJ2-2
CDR3 protein: CASSPSGKGTGELFF
CDR3 DNA: TGTGCCAGCAGCCCCTCCGGGAAGGGAACCGGGGAGCTGTTTTTT

clone size: few
D gene: TRBD2
CDR3 length: 13
V gene: TRBV5-1
J gene: TRBJ2-3
CDR3 protein: CASSNREVDTQYF
CDR3 DNA: TGCGCCAGCAGCAACCGGGAGGTAGATACGCAGTATTTT

clone size: NA
D gene: TRBD1
CDR3 length: 13
V gene: TRBV12-3/TRBV12-4
J gene: TRBJ1-6
CDR3 protein: CASSTTGESPLHF
CDR3 DNA: TGTGCCAGCAGCACAACAGGGGAATCGCCCCTCCACTTT

clone size: many
D gene: TRBD2
CDR3 length: 20
V gene: TRBV5-1
J gene: TRBJ2-3
CDR3 protein: CASSLARTPGLAVRTDTQYF
CDR3 DNA: TGCGCCAGCAGCTTGGCCCGAACTCCGGGACTAGCGGTACGCACAGATACGCAGTATTTT